Listed below are T cell receptor beta chains from one sample, sequenced in a study of blood T cell repertoires in COVID-19. Clones were sequenced by immunoSEQ multiplex PCR, and TCRdb holds only the in-frame ones, with some missing. This table holds hundreds of thousands of clones, about 83% found once. What was sequenced was peripheral blood. The source of these receptors is a man aged 55 to 70 who had recovered from COVID-19. Each CDR3 is given with its conserved first and last residue. Fields, in order: J gene, clone size, V gene, CDR3 protein. Size tells how often a clone was seen (once, few, many) or the class of an expanded clone, and some rows leave it out.

j_call: TRBJ1-5
clone_size: -
v_call: TRBV28
cdr3_aa: CASSFQQGAQHF

j_call: TRBJ1-4
clone_size: -
v_call: TRBV6-4
cdr3_aa: CASSEQANEKLFF

j_call: TRBJ2-7
clone_size: -
v_call: TRBV21-1
cdr3_aa: CASSTFISGEEIHEQYF

j_call: TRBJ1-1
clone_size: few
v_call: TRBV6-5
cdr3_aa: CATQGTNTEAFF

j_call: TRBJ2-7
clone_size: -
v_call: TRBV6-1
cdr3_aa: CASSEVEGWGSYEQYF

j_call: TRBJ2-3
clone_size: -
v_call: TRBV2
cdr3_aa: CASIVQGVGTQYF

j_call: TRBJ2-7
clone_size: once
v_call: TRBV6-6
cdr3_aa: CASSIDRGEQYF

j_call: TRBJ1-2
clone_size: -
v_call: TRBV24-1
cdr3_aa: CATSDLLRHYGYTF

j_call: TRBJ1-3
clone_size: -
v_call: TRBV14
cdr3_aa: CASSPNSAGNTIYF

j_call: TRBJ1-3
clone_size: once
v_call: TRBV6-2/TRBV6-3
cdr3_aa: CASSIGGSGNTIYF

j_call: TRBJ1-2
clone_size: once
v_call: TRBV5-1
cdr3_aa: CASSSGQGLYGYTF

j_call: TRBJ2-1
clone_size: -
v_call: TRBV7-6
cdr3_aa: CASSLTGGDYNEQFF

j_call: TRBJ2-1
clone_size: once
v_call: TRBV11-1
cdr3_aa: CASSQGQGRYNEQFF

j_call: TRBJ2-2
clone_size: -
v_call: TRBV4-1
cdr3_aa: CASSQPSGLADTGELFF

j_call: TRBJ2-1
clone_size: -
v_call: TRBV5-1
cdr3_aa: CASSFSSGSINEQFF

j_call: TRBJ2-3
clone_size: -
v_call: TRBV7-2
cdr3_aa: CASSLVAGADTQYF

j_call: TRBJ1-3
clone_size: -
v_call: TRBV27
cdr3_aa: CASSLSGQGAISGNTIYF

j_call: TRBJ2-1
clone_size: -
v_call: TRBV5-1
cdr3_aa: CASSLMTSGNEQFF

j_call: TRBJ1-6
clone_size: -
v_call: TRBV6-1
cdr3_aa: CASSEGNSQKPLHF

j_call: TRBJ2-2
clone_size: -
v_call: TRBV7-8
cdr3_aa: CASSSGGNSRTGELFF

j_call: TRBJ2-3
clone_size: -
v_call: TRBV7-7
cdr3_aa: CASSQTSGGSDTQYF

j_call: TRBJ2-5
clone_size: -
v_call: TRBV19
cdr3_aa: CASSIMGLAGAQETQYF

j_call: TRBJ2-5
clone_size: -
v_call: TRBV5-1
cdr3_aa: CASRSGTSGNQETQYF

j_call: TRBJ2-1
clone_size: once
v_call: TRBV3-1/TRBV3-2
cdr3_aa: CASSLNGANEQFF

j_call: TRBJ2-7
clone_size: -
v_call: TRBV10-3
cdr3_aa: CAISETGVEQYF

j_call: TRBJ1-2
clone_size: -
v_call: TRBV7-2
cdr3_aa: CASSSYGQGVGGYTF

j_call: TRBJ1-6
clone_size: once
v_call: TRBV11-2
cdr3_aa: CASSLDRQGDSPLHF

j_call: TRBJ1-4
clone_size: few
v_call: TRBV4-3
cdr3_aa: CASSQGSGANEKLFF

j_call: TRBJ1-2
clone_size: -
v_call: TRBV10-3
cdr3_aa: CAISESGGQVLRYGYTF

j_call: TRBJ2-1
clone_size: -
v_call: TRBV6-5
cdr3_aa: CASSPIAGDEQFF

j_call: TRBJ1-1
clone_size: -
v_call: TRBV19
cdr3_aa: CASSTPQGRTEAFF

j_call: TRBJ2-5
clone_size: -
v_call: TRBV7-2
cdr3_aa: CASSINNPRRGQETQYF

j_call: TRBJ2-2
clone_size: -
v_call: TRBV7-9
cdr3_aa: CASSLGDSGELFF

j_call: TRBJ2-2
clone_size: -
v_call: TRBV30
cdr3_aa: CACLSPRTGELFF

j_call: TRBJ2-3
clone_size: -
v_call: TRBV19
cdr3_aa: CASMKSAGVFELRTDTQYF

j_call: TRBJ2-3
clone_size: -
v_call: TRBV7-9
cdr3_aa: CASSFGGLGTDTQYF

j_call: TRBJ2-1
clone_size: -
v_call: TRBV24-1
cdr3_aa: CATSDLNEQFF

j_call: TRBJ1-1
clone_size: -
v_call: TRBV2
cdr3_aa: CASSEALFDTEAFF

j_call: TRBJ2-7
clone_size: -
v_call: TRBV20-1
cdr3_aa: CSASLRSEQYF

j_call: TRBJ2-3
clone_size: -
v_call: TRBV5-1
cdr3_aa: CASSPRDSTDTQYF

j_call: TRBJ2-7
clone_size: -
v_call: TRBV4-2
cdr3_aa: CASSPLGRDRVEQYF

j_call: TRBJ2-5
clone_size: -
v_call: TRBV11-3
cdr3_aa: CASSPGTSGTETQYF

j_call: TRBJ1-3
clone_size: -
v_call: TRBV14
cdr3_aa: CASSQGLASSGNTIYF

j_call: TRBJ2-3
clone_size: once
v_call: TRBV5-1
cdr3_aa: CASSLGGAGDTQYF

j_call: TRBJ2-3
clone_size: -
v_call: TRBV4-3
cdr3_aa: CASSLSSPLAGGPLLVPDTQYF